In this sample, the clone carrying this T cell receptor (beta chain) turned up many times. What it binds is unknown. The CDR3 has 17 residues. From germline, CDR1 is LNHDA and CDR2 SQIVND (reference sequence). Unmatched junction bases numbered 17, after V lost 6 bases and J lost 8 bases. Unique molecular identifiers tagged the TCRbeta library. MiXCR was run by TCRdb on the PCR reads, yielding one entry per CDR3 protein. This sample has about 460,000 distinct CDR3 sequences; over 9.5% occur once, and the top ten carry just over 2%. This sample stems from a study of T-cell reconstitution after alpha-beta-depleted transplantation in children. Overall study findings and caveats: Expanded clones from the graft, numbering several hundred, reportedly supplied alpha-beta T cells about two months after transplant.

V is TRBV19 and J is TRBJ2-1; TRBD2 matches 9 bases. Sequencing used PBMCs, obtained before TCRalphabeta/CD19-depleted stem cell transplant. This TCR derives from a child aged 2-9 years with inherited bone marrow failure, due to receive a stem cell transplant. CDR3: CASSTTVAGVPGDEQFF. The CDR3 DNA follows: TGTGCCAGTAGCACAACCGTAGCGGGAGTTCCCGGCGATGAGCAGTTCTTC. The entire variable domain, with the rest obtained from reference TRBV19 and TRBJ2-1, is as follows: DGGITQSPKYLFRKEGQNVTLSCEQNLNHDAMYWYRQDPGQGLRLIYYSQIVNDFQKGDIAEGYSVSREKKESFPLTVTSAQKNPTAFYLCASSTTVAGVPGDEQFFGPGTRLTVL.